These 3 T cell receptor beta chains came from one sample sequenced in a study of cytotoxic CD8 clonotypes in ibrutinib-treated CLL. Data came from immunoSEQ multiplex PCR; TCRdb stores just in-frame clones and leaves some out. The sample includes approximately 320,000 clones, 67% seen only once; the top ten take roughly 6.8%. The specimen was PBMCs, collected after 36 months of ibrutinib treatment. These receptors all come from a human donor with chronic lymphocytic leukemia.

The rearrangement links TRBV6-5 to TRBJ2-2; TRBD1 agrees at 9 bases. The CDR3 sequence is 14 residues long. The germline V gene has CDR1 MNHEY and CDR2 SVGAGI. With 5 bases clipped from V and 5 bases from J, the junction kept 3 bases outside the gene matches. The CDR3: CASSLQGATGELFF. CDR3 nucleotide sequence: TGTGCCAGCAGTCTACAGGGGGCGACCGGGGAGCTGTTTTTT.

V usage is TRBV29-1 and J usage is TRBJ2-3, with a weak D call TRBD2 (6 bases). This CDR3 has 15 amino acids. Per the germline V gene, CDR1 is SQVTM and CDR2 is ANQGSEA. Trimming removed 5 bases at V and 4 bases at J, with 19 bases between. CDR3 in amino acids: CSVNGVGRVADTQYF. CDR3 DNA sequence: TGCAGCGTTAACGGAGTCGGGAGAGTGGCAGATACGCAGTATTTT.

This chain's CDR3 is CATSRATTGSRGNTIYF. CDR3 bases: TGTGCCACCAGCAGAGCCACGACAGGGTCAAGGGGAAACACCATATATTTT. The chain employs TRBV15 and TRBJ1-3, with 7 positions matching TRBD1. The CDR3 length is 17 residues. After removal of 1 base from V and 4 bases from J, the junction contained 10 bases not matched to a gene. The germline gives CDR1 LNHNV, CDR2 YYDKDF (reference sequence).